The 32 T cell receptor beta chains presented below share a single source sample, sequenced in a study of blood T cell repertoires in COVID-19. Only in-frame clones appear in the TCRdb table, and some are missing; sequencing was by immunoSEQ multiplex PCR. Of around 150,000 clones detected, 65% to 90% appear once; the ten largest clones hold roughly 3%. The sample was peripheral blood. The receptors shown here come from a man in his 70s with acute or convalescent COVID-19.

V is TRBV28 and J is TRBJ2-5, with TRBD2 identical over 8 bases. V lost 5 bases to trimming and J lost 7 bases; unmatched junction nucleotides: 9. Germline V gives CDR1 MDHEN, CDR2 SYDVKM. The CDR3 totals 14 residues. The CDR3 protein is CASSPRGGSRTQYF. In DNA, the CDR3 is TGTGCCAGCAGTCCCCGGGGGGGGAGTAGGACCCAGTACTTC.

The CDR3 nucleotides are TGTGCCAGCAGCTTTGTGCAGGAAACCTATGGCTACACCTTC. This codes for CASSFVQETYGYTF. J is TRBJ1-2 and V is TRBV5-5; no firm D call. V dropped 2 bases and J dropped 4 bases, with 12 bases sitting between them. Per germline, CDR1 SGHKS and CDR2 YYEKEE (reference sequence). The CDR3 runs 14 residues.

The chain has TRBV5-6 and TRBJ2-5, with 10 bases lining up with TRBD1. Germline lookup yields CDR1 SGHDT and CDR2 YYEEEE. V shed 5 bases and J 5 bases; nucleotides not matched to a gene: 9. CDR3 length: 15 residues. The CDR3 DNA sequence: TGTGCCAGCAGTACAGACAGGGGGCGTTTGGAGACCCAGTACTTC. Translated: CASSTDRGRLETQYF.

The chain links TRBV6-5 to TRBJ2-2; 10 bases map to TRBD2. The CDR3 runs 15 residues. Looked up from germline, CDR1 is MNHEY and CDR2 is SVGAGI. The junction had 8 bases not matched to a gene; V was cut back by 6 bases and J by 7 bases. DNA of the CDR3: TGTGCCAGCAGGCAACTAGCGGGACGTATCGGGGAGCTGTTTTTT. Its translation is CASRQLAGRIGELFF.

This clone was counted only a few times. The genes are TRBV10-2 and TRBJ2-3; 10 bases are a match to TRBD2. The CDR3 runs to 20 residues. V shed 0 bases and J 3 bases; nucleotides not matched to a gene: 15. CDR1 is WSHSY, CDR2 SAAADI, per germline. The CDR3 region is CASSESSLFIAGGQTDTQYF. CDR3 coding DNA: TGCGCCAGCAGTGAGTCGTCTCTATTTATAGCGGGAGGACAAACAGATACGCAGTATTTT.

The chain joins TRBV7-2 to TRBJ2-7; D is unclear. The CDR3 totals 14 residues. Germline V gene sequence: CDR1 SGHTA, CDR2 FQGNSA. V lost 5 bases, J lost 0 bases, and 11 bases lay in between. DNA for the CDR3: TGTGCCAGCAGCCCCGGGTACAACTCCTACGAGCAGTACTTC. Translating it yields CASSPGYNSYEQYF.

The chain uses TRBV5-1 and TRBJ2-3; 7 bases align to TRBD2. The length of the CDR3 is 16 residues. V lost 1 base, J lost 5 bases, and 10 bases stayed unmatched. In germline, CDR1 is SGHRS, CDR2 YFSETQ. The CDR3 loop is CASSLYGGRVRDTQYF. The DNA for the CDR3 is TGCGCCAGCAGCTTGTATGGCGGGAGAGTTAGAGATACGCAGTATTTT.

This clone was counted a single time. The chain employs TRBV4-2 and TRBJ2-7; TRBD1 is a possible D gene (6 bases). Deletions cut 3 bases from V and 12 bases from J, with 18 bases between. Germline CDR1 LGHNA, CDR2 YNFKEQ. This CDR3 is built from 13 residues. The CDR3 DNA follows: TGTGCCAGCAGCCAGGGGGCGGTTGGCCAACGGTACTTC. Amino acids: CASSQGAVGQRYF.

The chain carries TRBV19 and TRBJ1-1; 8 bases line up with TRBD1. The CDR3 has 14 amino acids. The V gene's germline CDR1 is LNHDA and CDR2 SQIVND (reference sequence). Losses at the gene ends were 4 bases for V and 5 bases for J; bases not matched to a gene: 6. CDR3 amino acids: CASSTNRGETEAFF. The CDR3 DNA is TGTGCCAGTAGTACAAACAGGGGGGAGACTGAAGCTTTCTTT.

The sample holds a few counts of this clone. The rearrangement joins TRBV3-1 (or the pseudogene TRBV3-2) to TRBJ2-3, with 14 bases lining up with TRBD2. The germline V gene encodes CDR1 LGHDT and CDR2 YNNKEL (reference sequence). Trimming took 5 bases from V and 2 from J; bases not matched to a gene: 12. This CDR3 contains 19 residues. CDR3 coding DNA: TGTGCCAGCAGCACTTTAGGAGGACTAGCGGGAGGCGACACAGATACGCAGTATTTT. Its protein is CASSTLGGLAGGDTDTQYF.

This chain links TRBV5-4 with TRBJ2-7, with 13 bases fitting TRBD2. The CDR3 is made up of 15 amino acids. Trimming cost V 4 bases and J 3 bases; bases outside gene matches: 4. Per the germline V gene, CDR1 is SGHNT and CDR2 is YYREEE (reference sequence). CDR3 amino acids: CASSGGLAGVYEQYF. CDR3 in DNA: TGTGCCAGCAGCGGAGGACTAGCGGGAGTCTACGAGCAGTACTTC.

This clone has only a few counts. The V call is TRBV10-3, the J call TRBJ1-2; D is possibly TRBD1 (5 bases). In germline, CDR1 is ENHRY, CDR2 SYGVKD. The CDR3 has 12 amino acids. Trimming took off 5 bases at V and 5 bases at J, with 9 bases between the two ends. DNA of the CDR3: TGTGCCATCAGTTCACAGGCTTATGGCTACACCTTC. It yields the protein CAISSQAYGYTF.

The genes are TRBV2 and TRBJ1-1; the D is unclear. Trimming pared 1 base from V and 6 bases from J, leaving 6 bases between. The CDR3 is made up of 12 amino acids. The V gene's germline CDR1 is SNHLY and CDR2 FYNNEI. The CDR3 reads CASSEVSAEAFF. The CDR3 bases are TGTGCCAGCAGTGAAGTCTCTGCTGAAGCTTTCTTT.

This chain links TRBV12-3 or TRBV12-4 with TRBJ1-4; D is possibly TRBD1 (6 bases). CDR3 length: 13 amino acids. The V gene lost 5 bases and the J gene lost 7 bases, with 11 bases spanning the gap. CDR3 sequence: CASSAGAGEKLFF. CDR3 DNA sequence: TGTGCCAGCAGTGCGGGGGCGGGTGAAAAACTGTTTTTT.

The chain combines TRBV10-3 with TRBJ1-2, with 8 bases fitting TRBD1. V was clipped by 6 bases and J by 8 bases; unmatched bases: 20. Germline V gene data show CDR1 as ENHRY and CDR2 as SYGVKD. The CDR3 extends over 17 amino acids. The chain's CDR3 is CAIRERDSHRQGSGYTF. The CDR3 DNA follows: TGTGCCATCAGAGAGCGAGATTCCCATCGACAGGGGAGCGGCTACACCTTC.

The chain recombines TRBV3-1 (or the pseudogene TRBV3-2) with TRBJ2-7; D is possibly TRBD1 (5 bases). Germline V CDR1 and CDR2: LGHDT, YNNKEL (reference sequence). The V and J ends lost 1 base and 1 base respectively, with 17 bases between them. CDR3 length: 17 residues. This CDR3 reads CASSQAPQGTVSYEQYF. CDR3 nucleotide sequence: TGTGCCAGCAGCCAAGCACCGCAGGGTACCGTTTCCTACGAGCAGTACTTC.

This chain connects TRBV6-4 to TRBJ2-5, with TRBD1 matching 8 bases. The CDR3 extends over 18 amino acids. V shed 3 bases, J shed 0 bases, and the junction held 12 bases outside the gene matches. Germline CDR1 MRHNA, CDR2 SNTAGT. The chain's CDR3 is CASSEDLDRAGYQETQYF. The CDR3 region has the DNA TGTGCCAGCAGTGAGGACTTGGACAGGGCGGGGTACCAAGAGACCCAGTACTTC.

This clone has a handful of counts. This sequence joins TRBV24-1 and TRBJ2-1, with D possibly matching TRBD1 (11 bases). CDR1 is KGHDR, CDR2 SFDVKD, per germline. The CDR3 loop spans 20 amino acids. Trimming left V 9 bases short and J 6 bases short, with 35 bases between. In DNA, the CDR3 is TGTGCCACCGGGACAGGGGGGCTAGCGGGAGCGTCACAACACTCCAATGAGCAGTTCTTC. Protein: CATGTGGLAGASQHSNEQFF.

The count of this clone is one. The chain combines TRBV11-2 with TRBJ2-7, with D perhaps matching TRBD1 (6 bases). The V and J ends lost 5 bases and 5 bases respectively, with 19 bases between them. The CDR3 runs to 15 residues. Germline CDR1 reads SGHAT; CDR2 reads FQNNGV. The CDR3 DNA is TGTGCCAGCAGCCCCGTCAGGGGCCCGGCCCACGAGCAGTACTTC. As protein: CASSPVRGPAHEQYF. Supplemented by reference TRBV11-2 and TRBJ2-7, the full variable domain reads EAGVAQSPRYKIIEKRQSVAFWCNPISGHATLYWYQQILGQGPKLLIQFQNNGVVDDSQLPKDRFSAERLKGVDSTLKIQPAKLEDSAVYLCASSPVRGPAHEQYFGPGTRLTVT.

This chain links TRBV10-3 with TRBJ2-7, with TRBD2 matching 8 bases. CDR1 is ENHRY, CDR2 SYGVKD, per germline. There are 14 residues in the CDR3. The V and J ends lost 8 bases and 2 bases, in that order; junction bases with no gene match: 8. As DNA, the CDR3 is TGTGCCATCGCCGACGGGAGGGGTGCCTACGAGCAGTACTTC. Translation: CAIADGRGAYEQYF.

This clone appeared a few times. The chain links TRBV27 to TRBJ1-5; 11 bases line up with TRBD1. The CDR3 spans 16 residues. Per the germline V gene, CDR1 is MNHEY and CDR2 is SMNVEV (reference sequence). The V segment lost 5 bases and the J segment 4 bases; nucleotides outside the gene matches: 7. The CDR3 sequence is CASSPLDRGLNQPQHF. CDR3 coding DNA: TGTGCCAGCAGTCCCCTGGACAGGGGGCTTAATCAGCCCCAGCATTTT.

The genes are TRBV28 and TRBJ2-2; D gene uncertain. V was trimmed by 8 bases and J by 3 bases, leaving 19 bases between them. This CDR3 region has 16 residues. Germline values: CDR1 MDHEN, CDR2 SYDVKM. CDR3 protein: CASYSTANSYTGELFF. Written as DNA, the CDR3 is TGTGCCAGCTATTCGACTGCAAATAGTTACACCGGGGAGCTGTTTTTT.

This CDR3 is CASSSPGGATNEKLFF. The CDR3 region has the DNA TGTGCCAGTAGTTCTCCAGGGGGAGCAACTAATGAAAAACTGTTTTTT. J is TRBJ1-4 and V is TRBV19, with TRBD1 identical over 7 bases. Germline CDR1 reads LNHDA; CDR2 reads SQIVND (reference sequence). This CDR3 contains 16 residues. V shed 5 bases and J 0 bases; nucleotides not matched to a gene: 6.

This clone was counted only a few times. V gene TRBV27 combines with J gene TRBJ2-1; 8 bases line up with TRBD2. The CDR3 runs 15 residues. The J segment lost 5 bases and the V segment lost 5 bases, leaving 8 bases of the junction unmatched. The germline CDR1 and CDR2 sequences are MNHEY and SMNVEV (reference sequence). As DNA, the CDR3 is TGTGCCAGCAGTCAAAGCGGGAGCACCCACAATGAGCAGTTCTTC. The encoded protein is CASSQSGSTHNEQFF.

The CDR3 coding sequence is TGTGCCAGCAGCGGACAAACTCGCTCCTACGAGCAGTACTTC. This encodes CASSGQTRSYEQYF. The V and J genes are TRBV5-4 and TRBJ2-7; a possible D gene is TRBD1 (5 bases). This CDR3 region has 14 residues. The V gene's germline CDR1 is SGHNT and CDR2 YYREEE (reference sequence). With 4 bases removed from V and 0 bases from J, the gap between germline ends came to 11 bases.

The rearrangement uses TRBV18 and TRBJ1-1; 10 bases align to TRBD1. There are 17 residues in the CDR3. V lost 3 bases to trimming and J lost 1 base; unmatched junction nucleotides: 8. Germline V gives CDR1 KGHSH, CDR2 LQKENI. CDR3 sequence reads: CASSPLDRGRRNTEAFF. The DNA for the CDR3 is TGTGCCAGCTCACCCCTTGACAGGGGGCGCCGGAACACTGAAGCTTTCTTT.

The J gene is TRBJ1-5, the V gene TRBV24-1; 8 bases map to TRBD1. V lost 5 bases, J lost 3 bases, and 2 bases stayed unmatched. Germline CDR1 reads KGHDR; CDR2 reads SFDVKD. CDR3 length: 14 residues. The CDR3 DNA reads as TGTGCCACCAGTGGACAGGGGAACAATCAGCCCCAGCATTTT. Its translation: CATSGQGNNQPQHF.

In its sample, this clone was seen a few times. V usage is TRBV6-1 and J usage is TRBJ2-7, with 13 bases fitting TRBD2. The CDR3 contains 16 residues. Trimming removed 4 bases from V and 1 base from J; junction bases left unmatched: 4. CDR1 and CDR2 (germline): MNHNS, SASEGT. Written as DNA, the CDR3 is TGTGCCAGCAGTGGGACTAGCGGGAGAGGATCCTACGAGCAGTACTTC. The encoded protein is CASSGTSGRGSYEQYF.

The genes are TRBV28 and TRBJ2-2; possible D gene TRBD2, 6 bases. CDR1 MDHEN and CDR2 SYDVKM come from the germline V gene. V was cut by 6 bases and J by 5 bases, with 13 bases left in between. This CDR3 has 14 amino acids. CDR3 bases: TGTGCCAGCAGGCGGTCTGGGGGGACCGGGGAGCTGTTTTTT. Protein product: CASRRSGGTGELFF.

This chain links TRBV6-5 with TRBJ1-6; 7 bases align to TRBD1. Germline V gene sequence: CDR1 MNHEY, CDR2 SVGAGI. The CDR3 runs 15 residues. Losses at the gene ends were 4 bases for V and 9 bases for J; bases not matched to a gene: 9. The CDR3 region has the DNA TGTGCCAGCAGTTCGCCCCAGGGGGTCTCTTCACCCCTCCACTTT. Protein product: CASSSPQGVSSPLHF.

This chain uses TRBV28 with TRBJ1-2, with 8 bases matching TRBD1. With 4 bases clipped from V and 0 bases from J, the junction kept 4 bases outside the gene matches. The CDR3 runs to 15 residues. CDR1 is MDHEN, CDR2 SYDVKM, per germline. The CDR3 sequence is CASSSLTGANYGYTF. CDR3 sequence (DNA): TGTGCCAGCAGTTCCTTGACAGGGGCTAACTATGGCTACACCTTC.

V usage is TRBV20-1 and J usage is TRBJ2-3; D might be TRBD2 (6 bases). The CDR3 totals 16 residues. Germline-derived CDR1 and CDR2 are DFQATT and SNEGSKA (reference sequence). V lost 3 bases and J lost 5, with 21 bases in between. The CDR3 DNA reads as TGCAGTGCTAGTCACGTGTGGGGGGAGTCGATAGATACGCAGTATTTT. This encodes CSASHVWGESIDTQYF.